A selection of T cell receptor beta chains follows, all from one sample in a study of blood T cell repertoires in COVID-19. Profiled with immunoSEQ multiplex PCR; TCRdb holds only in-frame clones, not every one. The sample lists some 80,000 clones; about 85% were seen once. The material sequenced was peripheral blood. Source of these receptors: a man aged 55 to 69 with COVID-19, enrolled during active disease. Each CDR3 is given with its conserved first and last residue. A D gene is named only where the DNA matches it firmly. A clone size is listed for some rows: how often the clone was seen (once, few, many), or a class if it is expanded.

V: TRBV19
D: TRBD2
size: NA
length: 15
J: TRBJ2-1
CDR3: CASSTTSGDYNEQFF
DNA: TGTGCCAGTAGCACGACTAGCGGGGACTACAATGAGCAGTTCTTC

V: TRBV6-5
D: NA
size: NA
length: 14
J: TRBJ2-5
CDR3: CASSYERAEETQYF
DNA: TGTGCCAGCAGTTACGAGCGAGCGGAAGAGACCCAGTACTTC

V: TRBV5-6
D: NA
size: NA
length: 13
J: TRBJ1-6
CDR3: CASSLQYNSPLHF
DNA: TGTGCCAGCAGCTTGCAGTATAATTCACCCCTCCACTTT

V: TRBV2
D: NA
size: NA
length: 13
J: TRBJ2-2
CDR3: CASRRTATGELFF
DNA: TGTGCCAGCCGTAGGACAGCCACCGGGGAGCTGTTTTTT

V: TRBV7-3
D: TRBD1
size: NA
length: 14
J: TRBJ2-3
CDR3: CASSLGTGEDTQYF
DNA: TGTGCCAGCAGCCTGGGGACAGGGGAAGATACGCAGTATTTT

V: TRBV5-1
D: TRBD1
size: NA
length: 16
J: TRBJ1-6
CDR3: CASSKDRGSYNSPLHF
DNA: TGCGCCAGCAGCAAGGACAGGGGGTCCTATAATTCACCCCTCCACTTT

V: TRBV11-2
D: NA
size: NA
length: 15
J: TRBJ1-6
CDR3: CASSGVGGGNSPLHF
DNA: TGTGCCAGCAGCGGGGTGGGAGGGGGGAATTCACCCCTCCACTTT

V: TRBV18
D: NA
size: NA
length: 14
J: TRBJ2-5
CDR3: CASSPGGLQETQYF
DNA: TGTGCCAGCTCACCAGGGGGACTCCAAGAGACCCAGTACTTC

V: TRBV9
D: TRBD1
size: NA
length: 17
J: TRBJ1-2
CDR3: CASSVVTGGWSNYGYTF
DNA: TGTGCCAGCAGCGTAGTGACAGGGGGGTGGAGTAACTATGGCTACACCTTC

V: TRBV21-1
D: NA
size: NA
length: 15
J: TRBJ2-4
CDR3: CASSNDLPGCNIQYF
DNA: TGTGCCAGCAGCAATGATCTCCCCGGGTGCAACATTCAGTACTTC

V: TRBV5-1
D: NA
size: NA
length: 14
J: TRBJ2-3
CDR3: CASSGPIETDTQYF
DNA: TGCGCCAGCAGCGGCCCAATCGAAACAGATACGCAGTATTTT

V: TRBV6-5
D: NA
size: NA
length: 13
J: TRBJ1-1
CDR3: CASSTETNTKAFF
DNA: TGTGCCAGCTCGACAGAAACGAACACTAAAGCTTTCTTT

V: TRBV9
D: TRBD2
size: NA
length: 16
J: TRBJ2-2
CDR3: CASSPRTSGHTGELFF
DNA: TGTGCCAGCAGCCCCCGGACTAGCGGACACACCGGGGAGCTGTTTTTT

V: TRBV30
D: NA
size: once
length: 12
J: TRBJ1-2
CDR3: CAWSQPGHGYTF
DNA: TGTGCCTGGAGTCAACCAGGGCATGGCTACACCTTC

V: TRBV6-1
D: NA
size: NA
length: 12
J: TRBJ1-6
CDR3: CASSETDSPLHF
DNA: TGTGCCAGCAGTGAAACGGATTCACCCCTCCACTTT

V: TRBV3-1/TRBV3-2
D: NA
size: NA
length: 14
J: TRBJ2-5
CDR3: CASTRTIQGETQYF
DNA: TGTGCCAGCACTAGGACAATTCAAGGCGAGACCCAGTACTTC

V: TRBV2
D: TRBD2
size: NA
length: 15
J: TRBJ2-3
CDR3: CASSEGLAGYDTQYF
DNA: TGTGCCAGCAGTGAAGGGCTAGCGGGGTATGATACGCAGTATTTT

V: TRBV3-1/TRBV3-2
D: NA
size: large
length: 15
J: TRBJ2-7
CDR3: CASSLIQGGIYEQYF
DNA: TGTGCCAGCAGCCTTATACAGGGAGGGATCTACGAGCAGTACTTC

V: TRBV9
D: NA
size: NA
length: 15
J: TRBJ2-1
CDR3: CASSAGGGAYNEQFF
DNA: TGTGCCAGCAGCGCTGGCGGCGGGGCTTACAATGAGCAGTTCTTC

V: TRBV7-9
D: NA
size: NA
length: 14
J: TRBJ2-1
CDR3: CASSLVATENEQFF
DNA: TGTGCCAGCAGCTTAGTTGCGACAGAAAATGAGCAGTTCTTC

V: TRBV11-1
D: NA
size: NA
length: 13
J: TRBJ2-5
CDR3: CASSLNGQETQYF
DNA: TGTGCCAGCAGCTTAAACGGTCAAGAGACCCAGTACTTC

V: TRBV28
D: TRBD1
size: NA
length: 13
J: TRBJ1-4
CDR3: CASIRQGNEKLFF
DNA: TGTGCCAGCATTCGACAGGGTAATGAAAAACTGTTTTTT

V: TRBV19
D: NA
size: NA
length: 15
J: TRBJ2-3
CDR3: CASHPTLFRGDTQYF
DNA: TGTGCCAGCCATCCTACACTTTTCCGCGGAGATACGCAGTATTTT

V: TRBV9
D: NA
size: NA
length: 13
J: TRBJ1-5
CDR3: CASSGDWNQPQHF
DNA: TGTGCCAGCAGCGGGGACTGGAATCAGCCCCAGCATTTT

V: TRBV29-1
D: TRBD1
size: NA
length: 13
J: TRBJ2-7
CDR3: CSVAPGTGNEQYF
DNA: TGCAGCGTTGCCCCCGGGACAGGAAACGAGCAGTACTTC

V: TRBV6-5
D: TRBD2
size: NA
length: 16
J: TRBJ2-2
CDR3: CASSYYSGGDTGELFF
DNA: TGTGCCAGCAGTTACTATAGCGGGGGGGACACCGGGGAGCTGTTTTTT

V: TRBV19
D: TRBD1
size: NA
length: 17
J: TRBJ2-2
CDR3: CASKGDEGTGIEEELFF
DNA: TGTGCCAGTAAAGGGGACGAGGGGACAGGCATTGAAGAGGAGCTGTTTTTT

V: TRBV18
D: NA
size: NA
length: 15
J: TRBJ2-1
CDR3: CASSPGSPGNNEQFF
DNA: TGTGCCAGCTCACCGGGGAGTCCGGGAAACAATGAGCAGTTCTTC

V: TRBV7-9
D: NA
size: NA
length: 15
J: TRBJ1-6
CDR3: CASSYKRQDNSPLHF
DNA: TGTGCCAGCAGCTACAAACGACAGGATAATTCACCCCTCCACTTT

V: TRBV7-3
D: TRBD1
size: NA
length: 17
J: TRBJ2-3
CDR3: CASSFGSGTGGTDTQYF
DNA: TGTGCCAGCAGCTTCGGTTCTGGGACAGGGGGTACAGATACGCAGTATTTT

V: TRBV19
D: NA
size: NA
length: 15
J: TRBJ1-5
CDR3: CASSISSRSNQPQHF
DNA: TGTGCCAGTAGTATCTCTTCCAGAAGCAATCAGCCCCAGCATTTT

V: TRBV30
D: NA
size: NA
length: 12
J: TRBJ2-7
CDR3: CAWSEDIYEQYF
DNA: TGTGCCTGGAGTGAGGACATCTACGAGCAGTACTTC

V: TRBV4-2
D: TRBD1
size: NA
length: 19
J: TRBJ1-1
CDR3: CASSQVEGQGFHRNTEAFF
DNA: TGTGCCAGCAGCCAAGTAGAAGGACAGGGGTTCCATAGGAACACTGAAGCTTTCTTT

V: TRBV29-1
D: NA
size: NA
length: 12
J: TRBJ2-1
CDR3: CSVLEGVNEQFF
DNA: TGCAGCGTCCTAGAGGGCGTAAATGAGCAGTTCTTC

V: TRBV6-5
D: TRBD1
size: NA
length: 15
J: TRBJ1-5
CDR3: CASSSTWTGSQPQHF
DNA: TGTGCCAGCAGTTCGACATGGACAGGGAGTCAGCCCCAGCATTTT

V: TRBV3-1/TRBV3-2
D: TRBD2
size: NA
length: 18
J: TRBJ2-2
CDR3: CASSQSSGGRARTGELFF
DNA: TGTGCCAGCAGCCAGAGTTCCGGCGGGAGGGCCAGGACCGGGGAGCTGTTTTTT

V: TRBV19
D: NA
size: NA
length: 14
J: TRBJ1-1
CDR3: CASSTPDWNTEAFF
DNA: TGTGCCAGTAGTACTCCGGACTGGAACACTGAAGCTTTCTTT

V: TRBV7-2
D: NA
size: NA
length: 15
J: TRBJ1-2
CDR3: CASSPEVGFTYGYTF
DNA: TGTGCCAGCAGCCCGGAGGTGGGGTTTACCTATGGCTACACCTTC

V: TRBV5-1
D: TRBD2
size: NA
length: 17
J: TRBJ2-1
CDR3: CASSLAETSGRGNEQFF
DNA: TGCGCCAGCAGCTTGGCAGAGACTAGCGGGAGGGGCAATGAGCAGTTCTTC

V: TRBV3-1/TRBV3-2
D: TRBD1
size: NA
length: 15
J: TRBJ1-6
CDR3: CASSQEDRVASPLHF
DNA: TGTGCCAGCAGCCAGGAGGACAGGGTCGCTTCACCCCTCCACTTT

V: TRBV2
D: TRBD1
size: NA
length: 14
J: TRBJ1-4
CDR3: CASSERGRDEKLFF
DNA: TGTGCCAGCAGTGAAAGGGGGCGGGATGAAAAACTGTTTTTT